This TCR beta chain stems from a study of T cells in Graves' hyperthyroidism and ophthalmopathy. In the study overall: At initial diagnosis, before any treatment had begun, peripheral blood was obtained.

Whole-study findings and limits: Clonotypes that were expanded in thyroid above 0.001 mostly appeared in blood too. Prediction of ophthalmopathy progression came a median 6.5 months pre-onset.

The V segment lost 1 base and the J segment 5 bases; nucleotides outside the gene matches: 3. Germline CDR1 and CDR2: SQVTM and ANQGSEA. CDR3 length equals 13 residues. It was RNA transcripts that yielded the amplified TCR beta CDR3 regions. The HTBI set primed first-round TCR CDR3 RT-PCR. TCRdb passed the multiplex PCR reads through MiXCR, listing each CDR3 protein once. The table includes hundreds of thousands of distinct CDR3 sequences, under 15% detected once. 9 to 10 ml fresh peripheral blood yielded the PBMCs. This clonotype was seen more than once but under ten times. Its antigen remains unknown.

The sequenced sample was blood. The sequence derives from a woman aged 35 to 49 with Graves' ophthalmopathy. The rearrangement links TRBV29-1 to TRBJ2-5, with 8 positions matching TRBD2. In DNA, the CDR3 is TGCAGCGTTGAAGCGGGAGGGCAGGAGACCCAGTACTTC. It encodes CSVEAGGQETQYF.